Presented here are 27 T cell receptor beta chains from one specimen sequenced in a study of shared clonotypes between healthy human individuals. Clones were read by immunoSEQ multiplex PCR, and TCRdb kept only the in-frame ones, dropping some. Of 2 million to 2.5 million clones listed, approximately 94% were seen once; the top ten hold around 0.13%. The specimen was naive CD4+ T cells sorted from blood. Subset defined: CD45RA+ positively selected. These receptors were collected from a man aged 18 to 30 in good health.

This clone was counted a single time. The chain recombines TRBV19 with TRBJ2-7, with TRBD2 identical over 7 bases. The V gene end was trimmed by 4 bases and the J gene end by 9 bases; junction bases not matched to a gene: 9. The germline gives CDR1 LNHDA, CDR2 SQIVND (reference sequence). CDR3 length equals 13 residues. The CDR3 loop reads CASSTPGRPGQYF. The CDR3 bases are TGTGCCAGTAGTACCCCCGGGAGGCCCGGGCAGTACTTC.

As regards this clone: The same CDR3 can be traced to other DNA sequences in this sample. This chain uses TRBV11-3 with TRBJ1-1; the match to TRBD1 covers 7 bases. The J segment lost 1 base and the V segment lost 5 bases, leaving 1 base of the junction unmatched. Germline V gene sequence: CDR1 SGHNT, CDR2 YENEEA. CDR3 size: 13 residues. This CDR3 reads CASSRQGNTEAFF. The CDR3 DNA reads TGTGCCAGCAGCCGACAGGGGAACACTGAAGCTTTCTTT.

The chain combines TRBV7-2 with TRBJ2-3; no clear D gene. The CDR3 loop spans 13 amino acids. V was trimmed by 5 bases and J by 6 bases, leaving 12 bases between them. Germline V gene lookup returns CDR1 SGHTA and CDR2 FQGNSA. The CDR3 sequence: CASSNRVTDTQYF. CDR3 nucleotides: TGTGCCAGCAGCAACCGGGTCACGGATACGCAGTATTTT.

The gene calls are TRBV13 and TRBJ2-7, with TRBD1 matching 7 bases. Trimming took 2 bases from V and 7 from J; bases not matched to a gene: 8. Germline V gene lookup returns CDR1 PRHDT and CDR2 FYEKMQ (reference sequence). This CDR3 spans 14 amino acids. The chain's CDR3 is CASSLRTGVGEQYF. In DNA form, the CDR3 reads TGTGCCAGCAGCTTACGCACAGGGGTGGGGGAGCAGTACTTC.

The rearrangement joins TRBV2 to TRBJ2-3; 7 bases line up with TRBD1. Germline CDR1 and CDR2: SNHLY and FYNNEI. CDR3 size: 14 residues. The ends lost 10 bases at V and 3 bases at J; junction bases unmatched: 10. The CDR3 loop is CATSLTGSTDTQYF. DNA for the CDR3: TGTGCCACATCTTTGACAGGGTCAACAGATACGCAGTATTTT.

In regard to this clone: The sample contains more than one DNA sequence encoding this CDR3. V usage is TRBV18 and J usage is TRBJ2-2; 8 bases are a match to TRBD2. CDR1 and CDR2 (germline): KGHSH, LQKENI. Losses at the gene ends were 3 bases for V and 4 bases for J; bases not matched to a gene: 1. The CDR3 extends over 14 amino acids. In DNA form, the CDR3 reads TGTGCCAGCTCACCCGGGACTAGCACCGGGGAGCTGTTTTTT. Protein sequence: CASSPGTSTGELFF. Drawing the rest from reference TRBV18 and TRBJ2-2, the complete variable domain is NAGVMQNPRHLVRRRGQEARLRCSPMKGHSHVYWYRQLPEEGLKFMVYLQKENIIDESGMPKERFSAEFPKEGPSILRIQQVVRGDSAAYFCASSPGTSTGELFFGEGSRLTVL.

This chain uses TRBV28 with TRBJ2-7; a possible D gene is TRBD1 (5 bases). V shed 2 bases and J shed 4 bases, with 12 bases lying between them. Germline V gives CDR1 MDHEN, CDR2 SYDVKM. The CDR3 is 14 residues long. The CDR3 is CASSLPGWKYEQYF. In DNA, the CDR3 is TGTGCCAGCAGTTTACCAGGGTGGAAGTACGAGCAGTACTTC. The full variable domain, its missing parts supplied by reference TRBV28 and TRBJ2-7, is DVKVTQSSRYLVKRTGEKVFLECVQDMDHENMFWYRQDPGLGLRLIYFSYDVKMKEKGDIPEGYSVSREKKERFSLILESASTNQTSMYLCASSLPGWKYEQYFGPGTRLTVT.

As for this clone: The same CDR3 arises from other DNA sequences in this sample as well. This chain links TRBV7-6 with TRBJ1-4, with 8 bases that match TRBD1. CDR3 length equals 15 residues. CDR1 is SGHVS and CDR2 is FNYEAQ in the germline V gene. Unmatched junction bases numbered 5, after V lost 0 bases and J lost 8 bases. The DNA of the CDR3 is TGTGCCAGCAGCTTAGCTGGACAGGGAGGGGAAAAACTGTTTTTT. Translated, it gives CASSLAGQGGEKLFF.

This rearrangement joins TRBV4-3 to TRBJ2-1; no definite D call. CDR3 length: 15 residues. V was clipped by 0 bases and J by 4 bases, with 10 bases between them. The germline V gene has CDR1 LGHNA and CDR2 YSLEER. The CDR3: CASSQEGSRYNEQFF. The CDR3 region has the DNA TGCGCCAGCAGCCAAGAAGGCTCGCGATACAATGAGCAGTTCTTC.

V gene TRBV28 combines with J gene TRBJ2-7; TRBD1 agrees at 9 bases. CDR3 size: 17 residues. V shed 4 bases, J shed 0 bases, and the junction held 10 bases outside the gene matches. CDR1 and CDR2 from the germline V gene are MDHEN and SYDVKM. The CDR3 DNA follows: TGTGCCAGCAGTTCTCCGGGACAGGGTAGGGGCTCCTACGAGCAGTACTTC. The encoded protein is CASSSPGQGRGSYEQYF.

V and J are TRBV28 and TRBJ2-5, with TRBD2 matching 13 bases. Trimming cost V 6 bases and J 6 bases; bases outside gene matches: 7. CDR3 length: 15 amino acids. Germline V gene sequence: CDR1 MDHEN, CDR2 SYDVKM. The CDR3 region has the DNA TGTGCCAGCAGGACTAGCGGGGGGAAATTTCAGACCCAGTACTTC. Its protein product is CASRTSGGKFQTQYF.

The V call is TRBV28, the J call TRBJ1-5, with D possibly TRBD1 on 6 matching bases. Germline loops: CDR1 MDHEN, CDR2 SYDVKM. Between the trimmed V and J ends, which lost 6 bases and 0 bases, there was a span of 12 bases. The CDR3 is 15 amino acids. The CDR3 bases are TGTGCCAGCAGATCAGGGGCCCATAGCAATCAGCCCCAGCATTTT. This codes for CASRSGAHSNQPQHF.

To note about this clone: One end of the junction does not line up with germline, which may come from a read error. This sequence joins TRBV13 and TRBJ2-5, with 13 bases lining up with TRBD2. This CDR3 has 17 amino acids. CDR1 is PRHDT, CDR2 FYEKMQ, per germline (reference sequence). CDR3: CASSLGLAGVRGETQYF. Here the CDR3 DNA reads TGTGCCAGCAGCCTAGGACTAGCGGGAGTTAGGGGAGAGACCCAGTACTTC. The full variable domain, its missing parts supplied by reference TRBV13 and TRBJ2-5, is AAGVIQSPRHLIKEKRETATLKCYPIPRHDTVYWYQQGPGQDPQFLISFYEKMQSDKGSIPDRFSAQQFSDYHSELNMSSLELGDSALYFCASSLGLAGVRGETQYFGPGTRLLVL.

This chain uses TRBV7-2 with TRBJ2-7, with D tentatively TRBD1 or TRBD2 (6 bases each). CDR3 length equals 16 residues. The germline CDR1 and CDR2 sequences are SGHTA and FQGNSA. Deletions cut 5 bases from V and 1 base from J, with 18 bases between. CDR3 sequence reads: CASSRGPSGASYEQYF. The CDR3 region has the DNA TGTGCCAGCAGCCGGGGGCCGAGCGGAGCTTCCTACGAGCAGTACTTC.

The rearrangement uses TRBV5-5 and TRBJ2-5; D perhaps matches TRBD1 (6 bases). This CDR3 is built from 14 residues. Germline V CDR1 and CDR2: SGHKS, YYEKEE (reference sequence). Trimming took 6 bases from V and 5 from J, leaving 17 bases between them. The CDR3 DNA is TGTGCCAGCATCAGGGGCAGAGCGGAGGAGACCCAGTACTTC. Its protein product is CASIRGRAEETQYF. The full variable domain, rest sourced from reference TRBV5-5 and TRBJ2-5, is DAGVTQSPTHLIKTRGQQVTLRCSPISGHKSVSWYQQVLGQGPQFIFQYYEKEERGRGNFPDRFSARQFPNYSSELNVNALLLGDSALYLCASIRGRAEETQYFGPGTRLLVL.

This clone showed up just a few times. The chain has TRBV19 and TRBJ1-2, with D perhaps matching TRBD1 (5 bases). The CDR3 extends over 13 amino acids. The germline V gene has CDR1 LNHDA and CDR2 SQIVND (reference sequence). V lost 8 bases and J lost 0, with 10 bases in between. The CDR3 spells CASRQSANYGYTF. The CDR3, as DNA: TGTGCCAGTCGACAGTCCGCTAACTATGGCTACACCTTC.

Notes on this clone: Other DNA sequences in the sample encode the same CDR3. DNA of the CDR3: TGTGCCAGCTCCCCGGGGACTAGGGAGACCCAGTACTTC. It codes for CASSPGTRETQYF. V gene TRBV18 combines with J gene TRBJ2-5, with 8 bases lining up with TRBD2. V lost 6 bases to trimming and J lost 5 bases; unmatched junction nucleotides: 5. CDR1 is KGHSH, CDR2 LQKENI, per germline. This CDR3 has 13 residues.

The V gene is TRBV5-1, the J gene TRBJ2-7, with D perhaps matching TRBD1 or TRBD2 (6 bases each). Germline values: CDR1 SGHRS, CDR2 YFSETQ. V was pared by 10 bases and J by 2 bases, with 16 bases between. This CDR3 region has 13 residues. This CDR3 is CASSTGGAYEQYF. CDR3 bases: TGCGCCTCCTCGACAGGAGGGGCCTACGAGCAGTACTTC.

This chain uses TRBV28 with TRBJ1-1; TRBD1 aligns across 10 bases. Germline values: CDR1 MDHEN, CDR2 SYDVKM. V lost 10 bases, J lost 3 bases, and 5 bases stayed unmatched. CDR3 length: 13 residues. CDR3: CATRTGGYTEAFF. The CDR3 nucleotides are TGTGCCACCAGGACAGGGGGTTACACTGAAGCTTTCTTT.

With respect to this clone: Other DNA sequences in the same sample also yield this CDR3. J is TRBJ2-7 and V is TRBV6-5, with TRBD1 identical over 12 bases. The CDR3 spans 15 residues. V dropped 2 bases and J dropped 4; count of bases not matched to a gene: 3. Per germline, CDR1 MNHEY and CDR2 SVGAGI. The CDR3 DNA sequence: TGTGCCAGCAGTTACCGGGACAGGGGGCTTTACGAGCAGTACTTC. It translates to CASSYRDRGLYEQYF.

The rearrangement uses TRBV18 and TRBJ2-3; tentatively, D is TRBD1 (6 bases). Trimming removed 5 bases from V and 2 bases from J, with 14 bases in between. CDR3 length: 15 residues. The germline CDR1 and CDR2 sequences are KGHSH and LQKENI. The CDR3 loop is CASSGAGTNTDTQYF. The CDR3 coding sequence is TGTGCCAGCTCAGGGGCCGGGACAAACACAGATACGCAGTATTTT.

In DNA form, the CDR3 reads TGTGCCTGGAGGGGGGGCAGGATGCCCTCCTATAATTCACCCCTCCACTTT. Translated: CAWRGGRMPSYNSPLHF. The rearrangement joins TRBV30 to TRBJ1-6; tentative D call: TRBD1 (6 bases). Trimming pared 3 bases from V and 0 bases from J, leaving 15 bases between. The CDR3 extends over 17 amino acids. The germline CDR1 and CDR2 sequences are GTSNPN and SVGIG (reference sequence).

V gene TRBV10-3 combines with J gene TRBJ2-3; the D is unclear. This CDR3 region has 13 residues. Germline CDR1 and CDR2: ENHRY and SYGVKD. V was cut by 3 bases and J by 2 bases, with 6 bases left in between. The CDR3, as DNA: TGTGCCATCAGTGAACCCGTCACAGATACGCAGTATTTT. This gives the protein CAISEPVTDTQYF.

This chain links TRBV6-5 with TRBJ2-7; TRBD2 aligns across 8 bases. V shed 11 bases and J 5 bases; nucleotides not matched to a gene: 17. CDR1 MNHEY and CDR2 SVGAGI come from the germline V gene. This CDR3 contains 15 residues. CDR3 region: CACRGGGLALHEQYF. CDR3 in DNA: TGTGCCTGCCGGGGTGGAGGACTAGCTCTCCACGAGCAGTACTTC.

The chain combines TRBV28 with TRBJ2-7; 9 positions agree with TRBD1. Germline V lookup: CDR1 MDHEN, CDR2 SYDVKM. The CDR3 runs 15 residues. The junction had 7 bases not matched to a gene; V was cut back by 4 bases and J by 3 bases. The CDR3 DNA is TGTGCCAGCAGTTCATCAACGGGACAGGGCTACGAGCAGTACTTC. Residues: CASSSSTGQGYEQYF. Supplemented by reference TRBV28 and TRBJ2-7, the full variable domain reads DVKVTQSSRYLVKRTGEKVFLECVQDMDHENMFWYRQDPGLGLRLIYFSYDVKMKEKGDIPEGYSVSREKKERFSLILESASTNQTSMYLCASSSSTGQGYEQYFGPGTRLTVT.

The chain is built from TRBV28 and TRBJ2-7; 9 bases match TRBD1. Germline V gives CDR1 MDHEN, CDR2 SYDVKM. CDR3 size: 16 residues. V shed 4 bases and J 1 base; nucleotides not matched to a gene: 8. The CDR3 loop is CASSSWTGEVSYEQYF. DNA of the CDR3: TGTGCCAGCAGTTCGTGGACAGGGGAGGTTTCCTACGAGCAGTACTTC.

The V call is TRBV29-1, the J call TRBJ2-7; tentatively, D is TRBD2 (5 bases). The CDR3 sequence is 16 residues long. Trimming shortened V by 4 bases and J by 7 bases, and 26 bases separated the two germline ends. The germline gives CDR1 SQVTM, CDR2 ANQGSEA. CDR3 amino acids: CSVGLARGRPPGEQYF. Here the CDR3 DNA reads TGCAGCGTTGGCCTAGCCCGGGGTAGGCCCCCGGGTGAGCAGTACTTC.